This T cell receptor beta chain was observed in a study of T-cell reconstitution after alpha-beta-depleted transplantation in children. The CDR3 covers 17 residues. Trimming left V 2 bases short and J 7 bases short, with 24 bases between. Germline CDR1 SGHDN, CDR2 FVKESK. Researchers prepared the TCRbeta library using unique molecular identifiers, the study reports. TCRdb re-analysed the PCR reads in MiXCR, keeping a single row per CDR3 protein. The sample holds a few hundred thousand distinct CDR3 sequences, 25% to 30% seen once. Points from the study as a whole: After transplant, at about two months, alpha-beta T cells were reportedly derived from several hundred expanded graft clones. It was newly produced T cells that mostly accounted for T-cell counts and diversity one year after transplant.

Regarding this clonotype: The antigen is unknown.

This chain joins TRBV14 and TRBJ2-7, with a tentative D call TRBD2 (6 bases). The TCR sequence derives from a boy less than two years old with Wiskott-Aldrich syndrome, due to receive a stem cell transplant. Sequenced here: PBMCs, sampled before TCRalphabeta/CD19-depleted stem cell transplant. CDR3 in DNA: TGTGCCAGCAGCCAAAACCGAGGGGAGGTCGGATATTGGGAGCAGTACTTC. As protein: CASSQNRGEVGYWEQYF.